One and the same sample provided the 14 T cell receptor beta chains below, sequenced in a study of T cell responses to AZD1222 COVID-19 vaccine. Sequencing was performed with immunoSEQ multiplex PCR; in TCRdb, only in-frame clones are kept and a portion is missing. The sample comprises over 150,000 clones, approximately 94% of which are singletons, and less than 1.2% rests with the top ten. The source was peripheral blood, collected 28 days after the second AZD1222 dose. The receptors originated from an adult who received the AZD1222 COVID-19 vaccine.

Details on this clone: The junction differs from germline at one of its ends, possibly a read error. The chain joins TRBV29-1 to TRBJ1-2; D is ambiguous. Per germline, CDR1 SQVTM and CDR2 ANQGSEA. CDR3 size: 9 residues. The CDR3 region has the DNA TGCAGCGTTGGGGTGGACCCACTCTTC. It yields the protein CSVGVDPLF.

V usage is TRBV3-1 (or the pseudogene TRBV3-2) and J usage is TRBJ1-1; the match to TRBD1 covers 11 bases. Looked up from germline, CDR1 is LGHDT and CDR2 is YNNKEL (reference sequence). The junction had 4 bases not matched to a gene; V was cut back by 4 bases and J by 0 bases. The CDR3 loop spans 16 amino acids. The chain's CDR3 is CASSLGTGGMNTEAFF. CDR3 nucleotides: TGTGCCAGCAGCCTCGGGACAGGGGGAATGAACACTGAAGCTTTCTTT.

A single count supports this clone. As DNA, the CDR3 is TGTGCCACCACAACGAAGGGTTGGTATAGCCCAGATACGCAGTATTTT. Translation: CATTTKGWYSPDTQYF. V is TRBV28 and J is TRBJ2-3; D uncertain. The CDR3 length is 16 residues. CDR1 and CDR2 from the germline V gene are MDHEN and SYDVKM. Trimming pared 10 bases from V and 4 bases from J, leaving 24 bases between.

J is TRBJ1-1 and V is TRBV29-1, with D unresolved. The ends were cut back, 4 bases at V and 2 bases at J, with 14 bases in the middle. The CDR3 is 14 amino acids. Germline V gives CDR1 SQVTM, CDR2 ANQGSEA. The CDR3 DNA follows: TGCAGCGTTGTTATGGGTGGGCCTAACACTGAAGCTTTCTTT. It specifies CSVVMGGPNTEAFF.

The sample holds a few counts of this clone. The chain couples TRBV28 to TRBJ1-4; D remains unclear. CDR3 length: 15 residues. V dropped 3 bases and J dropped 3 bases, with 11 bases sitting between them. Looked up from germline, CDR1 is MDHEN and CDR2 is SYDVKM. The CDR3 bases are TGTGCCAGCAGTTTCCCCCGCGTGGCTAATGAAAAACTGTTTTTT. Translating it yields CASSFPRVANEKLFF.

This clone is a singleton in its sample. The chain recombines TRBV19 with TRBJ2-2, with 8 bases that match TRBD2. Germline V lookup: CDR1 LNHDA, CDR2 SQIVND (reference sequence). The V gene end was trimmed by 4 bases and the J gene end by 5 bases; junction bases not matched to a gene: 3. This CDR3 is built from 14 residues. The CDR3 DNA sequence: TGTGCCAGTAGTAAGCCGGGGGGGACCGGGGAGCTGTTTTTT. It translates to CASSKPGGTGELFF.

This chain joins TRBV4-2 and TRBJ2-3; 7 nucleotides match TRBD2. The germline gives CDR1 LGHNA, CDR2 YNFKEQ. The CDR3 sequence is 19 residues long. With 4 bases clipped from V and 3 bases from J, the junction kept 19 bases outside the gene matches. The CDR3 region is CASSPTPGSGDDSTDTQYF. As DNA, the CDR3 is TGTGCCAGCAGCCCGACTCCGGGAAGCGGGGACGACAGTACAGATACGCAGTATTTT.

The chain couples TRBV18 to TRBJ1-6, with TRBD1 identical over 10 bases. CDR1 and CDR2 from the germline V gene are KGHSH and LQKENI. The CDR3 runs 16 residues. V lost 3 bases, J lost 7 bases, and 6 bases stayed unmatched. The CDR3 sequence is CASSPNRDRGNSPLHF. The CDR3, as DNA: TGTGCCAGCTCACCCAACCGGGACAGGGGAAATTCACCCCTCCACTTT. The full variable domain, completed using reference TRBV18 and TRBJ1-6, is NAGVMQNPRHLVRRRGQEARLRCSPMKGHSHVYWYRQLPEEGLKFMVYLQKENIIDESGMPKERFSAEFPKEGPSILRIQQVVRGDSAAYFCASSPNRDRGNSPLHFGNGTRLTVT.

The genes are TRBV10-2 and TRBJ2-7; D is unclear. V was cut by 8 bases and J by 2 bases, with 13 bases left in between. Germline lookup yields CDR1 WSHSY and CDR2 SAAADI. The CDR3 has 13 residues. CDR3 nucleotides: TGCGCCAGCCTCGGACCGTACGCCTACGAGCAGTACTTC. Amino acids: CASLGPYAYEQYF.

The gene calls are TRBV19 and TRBJ2-7, with 9 bases fitting TRBD1. The CDR3 has 15 amino acids. In germline, CDR1 is LNHDA, CDR2 SQIVND (reference sequence). V trimming: 5 bases; J trimming: 5 bases; junction bases outside the gene matches: 10. CDR3 sequence reads: CASSGDRETNNEQYF. The CDR3 DNA reads as TGTGCCAGTAGTGGGGACAGGGAAACTAACAACGAGCAGTACTTC.

The chain is built from TRBV7-2 and TRBJ1-2, with TRBD1 as a possible D gene (6 bases). Germline loops: CDR1 SGHTA, CDR2 FQGNSA. CDR3 length equals 13 residues. V gave up 4 bases and J gave up 1 base, with 7 bases separating them. The CDR3 here is CASSWGHNYGYTF. CDR3 nucleotide sequence: TGTGCCAGCAGCTGGGGACATAACTATGGCTACACCTTC.

V gene TRBV19 combines with J gene TRBJ1-1; D gene ambiguous. V was clipped by 0 bases and J by 5 bases, with 10 bases between them. The CDR3 runs to 14 residues. Per the germline V gene, CDR1 is LNHDA and CDR2 is SQIVND (reference sequence). CDR3 region: CASSIDRARTEAFF. For the CDR3, the DNA is TGTGCCAGTAGTATAGATAGGGCGCGAACTGAAGCTTTCTTT.

This clone came up once. The V call is TRBV6-4, the J call TRBJ1-6; D remains unclear. Germline V gene lookup returns CDR1 MRHNA and CDR2 SNTAGT. Trimming took off 0 bases at V and 10 bases at J, with 10 bases between the two ends. CDR3 length: 14 residues. The CDR3 loop reads CASSDSDPTSPLHF. CDR3 nucleotides: TGTGCCAGCAGTGACTCGGACCCGACATCACCCCTCCACTTT.

The V and J genes are TRBV6-1 and TRBJ1-4; 8 bases fit TRBD1. With 2 bases clipped from V and 7 bases from J, the junction kept 3 bases outside the gene matches. CDR1 and CDR2 from the germline V gene are MNHNS and SASEGT. This CDR3 spans 14 amino acids. The DNA for the CDR3 is TGTGCCAGCAGTGAAATGACAGGGGTTGAAAAACTGTTTTTT. Translation: CASSEMTGVEKLFF.